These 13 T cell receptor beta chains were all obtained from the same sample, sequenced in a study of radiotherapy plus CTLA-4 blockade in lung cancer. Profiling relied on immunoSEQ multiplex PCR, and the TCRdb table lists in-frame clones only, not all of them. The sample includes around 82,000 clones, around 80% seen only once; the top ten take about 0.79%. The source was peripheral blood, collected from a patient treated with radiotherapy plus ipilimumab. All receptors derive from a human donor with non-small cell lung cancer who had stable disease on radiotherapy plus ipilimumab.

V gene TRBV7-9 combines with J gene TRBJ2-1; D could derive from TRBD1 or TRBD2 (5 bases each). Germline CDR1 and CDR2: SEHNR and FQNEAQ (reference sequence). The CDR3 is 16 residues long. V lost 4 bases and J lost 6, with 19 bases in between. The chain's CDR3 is CASSSNRDHTINEQFF. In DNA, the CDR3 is TGTGCCAGCAGCTCTAACCGGGACCATACAATCAATGAGCAGTTCTTC.

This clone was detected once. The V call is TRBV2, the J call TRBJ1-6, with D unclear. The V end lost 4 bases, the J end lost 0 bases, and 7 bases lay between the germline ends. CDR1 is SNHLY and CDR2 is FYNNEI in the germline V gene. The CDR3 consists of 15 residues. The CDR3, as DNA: TGTGCCAGCAGTGGTTTGAGCTCCTATAATTCACCCCTCCACTTT. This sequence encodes CASSGLSSYNSPLHF.

The CDR3 DNA reads TGTGCCAGCAGTGGACGGGACAATCAGCCCCAGCATTTT. Translated: CASSGRDNQPQHF. The rearrangement uses TRBV7-9 and TRBJ1-5; D gene unclear. V dropped 6 bases and J dropped 3 bases, with 9 bases sitting between them. Germline V CDR1 and CDR2: SEHNR, FQNEAQ (reference sequence). The CDR3 spans 13 residues.

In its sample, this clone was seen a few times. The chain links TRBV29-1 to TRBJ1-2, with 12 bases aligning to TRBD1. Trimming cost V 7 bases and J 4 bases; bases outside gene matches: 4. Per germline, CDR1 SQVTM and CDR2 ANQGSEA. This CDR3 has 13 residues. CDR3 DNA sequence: TGCAGCGCCCCGGGACAGGGGGCCTATGGCTACACCTTC. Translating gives CSAPGQGAYGYTF.

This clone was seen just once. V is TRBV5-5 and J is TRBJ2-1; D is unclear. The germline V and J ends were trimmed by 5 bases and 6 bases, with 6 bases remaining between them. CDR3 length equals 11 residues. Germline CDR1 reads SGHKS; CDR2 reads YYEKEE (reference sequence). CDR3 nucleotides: TGTGCCAGCAGACGGAGCAATGAGCAGTTCTTC. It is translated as CASRRSNEQFF.

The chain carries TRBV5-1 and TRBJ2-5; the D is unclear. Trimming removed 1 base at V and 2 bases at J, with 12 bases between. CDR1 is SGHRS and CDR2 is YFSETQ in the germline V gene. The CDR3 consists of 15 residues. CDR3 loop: CASSLLSRPQETQYF. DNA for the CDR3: TGCGCCAGCAGCTTGCTATCTAGGCCTCAAGAGACCCAGTACTTC.

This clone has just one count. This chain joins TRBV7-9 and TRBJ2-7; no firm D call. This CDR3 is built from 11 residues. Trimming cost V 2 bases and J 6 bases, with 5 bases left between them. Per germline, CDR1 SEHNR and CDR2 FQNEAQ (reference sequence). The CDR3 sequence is CASSLPPEQYF. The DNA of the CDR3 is TGTGCCAGCAGCTTACCCCCCGAGCAGTACTTC.

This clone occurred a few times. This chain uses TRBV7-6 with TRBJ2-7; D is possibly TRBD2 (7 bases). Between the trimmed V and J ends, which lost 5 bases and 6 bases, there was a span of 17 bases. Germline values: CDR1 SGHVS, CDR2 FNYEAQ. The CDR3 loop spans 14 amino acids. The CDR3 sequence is CASSLTGGHGEQYF. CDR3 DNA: TGTGCCAGCAGCCTCACGGGGGGCCACGGCGAGCAGTACTTC.

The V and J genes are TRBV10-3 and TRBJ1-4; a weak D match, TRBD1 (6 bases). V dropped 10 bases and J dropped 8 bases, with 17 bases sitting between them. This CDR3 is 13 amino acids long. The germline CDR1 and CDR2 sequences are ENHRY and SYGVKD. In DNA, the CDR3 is TGTGCCACCCAGAGGGACATTGGGGAAAAACTGTTTTTT. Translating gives CATQRDIGEKLFF.

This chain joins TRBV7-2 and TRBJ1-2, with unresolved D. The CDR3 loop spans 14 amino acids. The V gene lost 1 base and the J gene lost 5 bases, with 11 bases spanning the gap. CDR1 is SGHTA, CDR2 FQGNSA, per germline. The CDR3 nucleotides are TGTGCCAGCAGCTTAGAGAGTGGGGATTATGGCTACACCTTC. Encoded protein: CASSLESGDYGYTF.

The chain's CDR3 is CASSPAQRSDEQFF. CDR3 DNA: TGTGCCAGCAGCCCAGCACAGAGATCGGATGAGCAGTTCTTC. The J gene is TRBJ2-1, the V gene TRBV7-3; D not certain. There are 14 residues in the CDR3. The germline gives CDR1 SGHTA, CDR2 FQGTGA. V gave up 5 bases and J gave up 8 bases, with 16 bases separating them.

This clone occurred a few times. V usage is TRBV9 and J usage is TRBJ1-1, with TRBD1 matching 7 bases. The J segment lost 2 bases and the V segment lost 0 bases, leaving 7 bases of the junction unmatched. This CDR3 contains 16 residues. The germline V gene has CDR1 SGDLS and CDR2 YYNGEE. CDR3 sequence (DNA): TGTGCCAGCAGCGTAGGGGCAGGGGGAATAAACACTGAAGCTTTCTTT. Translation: CASSVGAGGINTEAFF. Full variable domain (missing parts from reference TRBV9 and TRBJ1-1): DSGVTQTPKHLITATGQRVTLRCSPRSGDLSVYWYQQSLDQGLQFLIQYYNGEERAKGNILERFSAQQFPDLHSELNLSSLELGDSALYFCASSVGAGGINTEAFFGQGTRLTVV.

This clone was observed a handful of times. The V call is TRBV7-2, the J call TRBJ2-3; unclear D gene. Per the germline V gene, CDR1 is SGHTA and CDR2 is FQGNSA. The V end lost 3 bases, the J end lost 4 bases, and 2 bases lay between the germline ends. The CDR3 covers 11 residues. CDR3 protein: CASSFPDTQYF. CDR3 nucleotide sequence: TGTGCCAGCAGCTTCCCAGATACGCAGTATTTT. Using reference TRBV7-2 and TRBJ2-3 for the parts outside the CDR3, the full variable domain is GAGVSQSPSNKVTEKGKDVELRCDPISGHTALYWYRQSLGQGLEFLIYFQGNSAPDKSGLPSDRFSAERTGGSVSTLTIQRTQQEDSAVYLCASSFPDTQYFGPGTRLTVL.